Shown below are 22 T cell receptor beta chains from a single sample sequenced in a study of radiotherapy plus CTLA-4 blockade in lung cancer. The repertoire was sequenced with immunoSEQ multiplex PCR; TCRdb's copy has only in-frame clones and lacks some. The table lists 120,000 or so clones, 85% to 90% of them singletons. Sequencing was performed on peripheral blood, taken from a patient treated with radiotherapy plus ipilimumab. Source of these receptors: a human donor with non-small cell lung cancer that progressed on radiotherapy plus ipilimumab.

This clone was detected once. The chain links TRBV6-5 to TRBJ2-5; maybe TRBD1 (5 bases). In germline, CDR1 is MNHEY, CDR2 SVGAGI. V was clipped by 6 bases and J by 5 bases, with 16 bases between them. The CDR3 covers 14 residues. CDR3 nucleotide sequence: TGTGCCAGCAGCCGCGGCAGGGTGGTGGAGACCCAGTACTTC. Amino acids: CASSRGRVVETQYF.

The V gene is TRBV11-3, the J gene TRBJ2-3; TRBD2 agrees at 7 bases. Germline CDR1 reads SGHNT; CDR2 reads YENEEA. CDR3 size: 16 residues. Losses at the gene ends were 5 bases for V and 6 bases for J; bases not matched to a gene: 14. The CDR3 DNA is TGTGCCAGCAGCCTCAAGTTAGCGGGCGGTCGGGATACGCAGTATTTT. It translates to CASSLKLAGGRDTQYF.

This sequence joins TRBV18 and TRBJ2-7; no clear D gene. Germline CDR1 is KGHSH and CDR2 is LQKENI. Trimming shortened V by 3 bases and J by 2 bases, and 8 bases separated the two germline ends. This CDR3 is 13 amino acids long. CDR3 amino acids: CASSPSGTYEQYF. For the CDR3, the DNA is TGTGCCAGCTCACCGTCGGGTACCTACGAGCAGTACTTC.

The gene calls are TRBV6-5 and TRBJ2-2; D is uncertain. The CDR3 extends over 12 amino acids. CDR1 and CDR2 from the germline V gene are MNHEY and SVGAGI. The V end was cut by 8 bases, the J end by 6 bases, with 10 bases between. Here the CDR3 reads CASYEVAGELFF. The DNA for the CDR3 is TGTGCCAGCTACGAGGTCGCCGGGGAGCTGTTTTTT.

The V call is TRBV2, the J call TRBJ1-5; a possible D gene is TRBD1 (5 bases). The CDR3 length is 16 residues. The V end was cut by 1 base, the J end by 0 bases, with 10 bases between. Germline V gene data show CDR1 as SNHLY and CDR2 as FYNNEI. CDR3 DNA: TGTGCCAGCAGTGAAGTGGCAGGGCTTAGCAATCAGCCCCAGCATTTT. It yields the protein CASSEVAGLSNQPQHF.

The chain has TRBV5-5 and TRBJ2-7; 7 nucleotides align to TRBD2. There are 15 residues in the CDR3. The germline CDR1 and CDR2 sequences are SGHKS and YYEKEE (reference sequence). The J segment lost 2 bases and the V segment lost 0 bases, leaving 5 bases of the junction unmatched. CDR3 in DNA: TGTGCCAGCAGCTTGGACGGCGGGGGAACCTACGAGCAGTACTTC. Amino acid sequence: CASSLDGGGTYEQYF.

In its sample, this clone was seen a few times. The chain combines TRBV29-1 with TRBJ2-1, with 7 nucleotides matching TRBD1. The germline CDR1 and CDR2 sequences are SQVTM and ANQGSEA. V trimming: 4 bases; J trimming: 2 bases; junction bases outside the gene matches: 5. The CDR3 is 14 residues long. The CDR3 here is CSVVAQGAYNEQFF. CDR3 coding DNA: TGCAGCGTTGTGGCCCAGGGGGCCTACAATGAGCAGTTCTTC.

V gene TRBV27 combines with J gene TRBJ2-7, with TRBD2 matching over 9 bases. The CDR3 has 16 amino acids. CDR1 MNHEY and CDR2 SMNVEV come from the germline V gene (reference sequence). The J segment lost 6 bases and the V segment lost 3 bases, leaving 12 bases of the junction unmatched. CDR3 region: CASSLRPAGGPGEQYF. Written as DNA, the CDR3 is TGTGCCAGCAGTTTGCGACCGGCGGGAGGGCCGGGCGAGCAGTACTTC.

The chain is built from TRBV9 and TRBJ2-1; 8 bases are shared with TRBD2. Germline V gene sequence: CDR1 SGDLS, CDR2 YYNGEE. V trimming: 3 bases; J trimming: 8 bases; junction bases outside the gene matches: 13. This CDR3 has 16 residues. CDR3 region: CASSGASAGVKYEQFF. CDR3 nucleotide sequence: TGTGCCAGCAGCGGGGCCTCAGCGGGAGTAAAATATGAGCAGTTCTTC.

The chain uses TRBV5-4 and TRBJ2-7; D not resolved. This CDR3 is built from 13 residues. Trimming cost V 4 bases and J 6 bases, with 14 bases left between them. Germline CDR1 reads SGHNT; CDR2 reads YYREEE (reference sequence). The DNA of the CDR3 is TGTGCCAGCAGCCGGGCCTGGGCCGGCGAGCAGTACTTC. This translates into CASSRAWAGEQYF.

The chain has TRBV10-2 and TRBJ2-7, with D possibly matching TRBD2 (6 bases). CDR1 and CDR2 (germline): WSHSY, SAAADI. V lost 5 bases and J 7 bases, leaving 18 bases between the germline ends. The CDR3 is made up of 14 amino acids. CDR3 amino acids: CASSFTGGKGEQYF. CDR3 DNA sequence: TGCGCCAGCAGTTTTACCGGCGGGAAAGGGGAGCAGTACTTC.

The J gene is TRBJ1-4, the V gene TRBV20-1; D uncertain. The CDR3 consists of 11 residues. The V gene's germline CDR1 is DFQATT and CDR2 SNEGSKA (reference sequence). CDR3 bases: TGCAGCGCCACGAGAGGCGAAAAACTGTTTTTT. It codes for CSATRGEKLFF.

This chain uses TRBV14 with TRBJ2-1; perhaps TRBD2 as D (5 bases). The CDR3 is 13 amino acids. The V gene lost 5 bases and the J gene lost 4 bases, with 9 bases spanning the gap. Germline V gives CDR1 SGHDN, CDR2 FVKESK. The CDR3 DNA is TGTGCCAGCAGCTCCCAGCGGTACAATGAGCAGTTCTTC. It is translated as CASSSQRYNEQFF.

The V call is TRBV27, the J call TRBJ2-3; unclear D gene. This CDR3 comprises 12 residues. Germline V gene lookup returns CDR1 MNHEY and CDR2 SMNVEV (reference sequence). V was shortened by 6 bases and J by 4 bases, with 8 bases between the two germline ends. CDR3 protein: CASSGPADTQYF. The DNA for the CDR3 is TGTGCCAGCAGCGGACCGGCAGATACGCAGTATTTT.

The V gene is TRBV6-5, the J gene TRBJ2-7; 9 bases are shared with TRBD1. Trimming cost V 6 bases and J 4 bases; bases outside gene matches: 7. Germline CDR1 MNHEY, CDR2 SVGAGI. The CDR3 is made up of 14 amino acids. As DNA, the CDR3 is TGTGCCAGCAGGGGACAGGGATCTGTGTACGAGCAGTACTTC. Translation: CASRGQGSVYEQYF.

This chain connects TRBV4-1 to TRBJ2-1, with 11 bases identical to TRBD2. Unmatched junction bases numbered 8, after V lost 3 bases and J lost 4 bases. Looked up from germline, CDR1 is MGHRA and CDR2 is YSYEKL. CDR3 length equals 17 residues. The CDR3 coding sequence is TGCGCCAGCAGCCACCGAGTAGCGGGAGGGCCGTACAATGAGCAGTTCTTC. This translates into CASSHRVAGGPYNEQFF.

This chain joins TRBV5-1 and TRBJ2-1; a possible D gene is TRBD2 (6 bases). V lost 1 base and J 6 bases, leaving 14 bases between the germline ends. This CDR3 region has 15 residues. The V gene's germline CDR1 is SGHRS and CDR2 YFSETQ. CDR3 nucleotides: TGCGCCAGCAGCTTGAGGTCGGGAGTAGGCAATGAGCAGTTCTTC. The encoded protein is CASSLRSGVGNEQFF.

The genes are TRBV30 and TRBJ2-2; maybe TRBD2 (6 bases). The CDR3 loop spans 14 amino acids. Germline assignment: CDR1 GTSNPN and CDR2 SVGIG (reference sequence). Trimming took off 5 bases at V and 3 bases at J, with 13 bases between the two ends. The CDR3 loop reads CAWDTGTYTGELFF. CDR3 DNA sequence: TGTGCCTGGGATACCGGGACTTACACCGGGGAGCTGTTTTTT.

This rearrangement joins TRBV5-1 to TRBJ1-2; 11 bases agree with TRBD1. Trimming at V came to 2 bases and at J to 8 bases, leaving 8 bases not matched to a gene. In germline, CDR1 is SGHRS, CDR2 YFSETQ. This CDR3 is built from 15 residues. The CDR3 DNA follows: TGCGCCAGCAGCTTAAGGACAGGGGGCTCGCAGGGCTACACCTTC. Translated: CASSLRTGGSQGYTF.

The CDR3 sequence is CASSMGSGGWNEQFF. In DNA, the CDR3 is TGTGCCAGTAGTATGGGTAGCGGTGGGTGGAATGAGCAGTTCTTC. The chain is built from TRBV19 and TRBJ2-1; TRBD2 might be the D (6 bases). The CDR3 totals 15 residues. V lost 3 bases to trimming and J lost 7 bases, with 16 bases between them. Germline CDR1 LNHDA, CDR2 SQIVND (reference sequence).

The chain employs TRBV6-6 and TRBJ1-1; no clear D. The CDR3 is made up of 13 amino acids. The ends were cut back, 4 bases at V and 1 base at J, with 7 bases in the middle. Germline V CDR1 and CDR2: MNHNY, SVGAGI (reference sequence). The CDR3 reads CASSSPPNTEAFF. In DNA form, the CDR3 reads TGTGCCAGCAGTTCACCGCCGAACACTGAAGCTTTCTTT.

This chain joins TRBV28 and TRBJ1-5; no reliable D call. The CDR3 is made up of 14 amino acids. In germline, CDR1 is MDHEN, CDR2 SYDVKM. V was cut by 8 bases and J by 4 bases, with 15 bases left in between. The CDR3 spells CASASPGRNQPQHF. The DNA of the CDR3 is TGTGCCAGCGCTTCGCCCGGAAGGAATCAGCCCCAGCATTTT.